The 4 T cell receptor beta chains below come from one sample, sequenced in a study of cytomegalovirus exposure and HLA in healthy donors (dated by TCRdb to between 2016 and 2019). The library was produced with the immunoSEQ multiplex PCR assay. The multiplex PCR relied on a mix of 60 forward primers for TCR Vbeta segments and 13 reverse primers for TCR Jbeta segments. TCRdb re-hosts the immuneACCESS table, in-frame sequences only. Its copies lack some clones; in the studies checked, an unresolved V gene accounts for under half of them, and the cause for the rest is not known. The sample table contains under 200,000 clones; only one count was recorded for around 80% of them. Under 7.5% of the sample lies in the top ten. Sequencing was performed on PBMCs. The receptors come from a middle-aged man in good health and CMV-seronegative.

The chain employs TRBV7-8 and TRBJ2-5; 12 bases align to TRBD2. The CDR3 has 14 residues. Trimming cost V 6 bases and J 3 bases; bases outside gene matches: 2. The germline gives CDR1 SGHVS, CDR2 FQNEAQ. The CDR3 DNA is TGTGCCAGCAGACTAGCGGGGGGTAAAGAGACCCAGTACTTC. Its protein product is CASRLAGGKETQYF.

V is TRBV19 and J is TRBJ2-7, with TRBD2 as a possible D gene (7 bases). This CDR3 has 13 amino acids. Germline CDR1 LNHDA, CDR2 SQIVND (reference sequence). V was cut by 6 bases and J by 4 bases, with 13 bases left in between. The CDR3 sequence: CASSPEGGYEQYF. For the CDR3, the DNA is TGTGCCAGTAGCCCAGAGGGGGGGTACGAGCAGTACTTC.

Here the CDR3 DNA reads TGTGCCACAATCATGGGGGCAGGGCATTCCTACGAGCAGTACTTC. Amino acids: CATIMGAGHSYEQYF. This chain uses TRBV6-1 with TRBJ2-7, with D possibly TRBD1 on 6 matching bases. V dropped 10 bases and J dropped 1 base, with 20 bases sitting between them. There are 15 residues in the CDR3. Germline CDR1 is MNHNS and CDR2 is SASEGT.

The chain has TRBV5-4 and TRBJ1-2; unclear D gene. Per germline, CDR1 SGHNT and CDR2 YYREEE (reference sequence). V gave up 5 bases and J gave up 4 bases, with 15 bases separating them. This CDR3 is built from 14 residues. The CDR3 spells CASRPGLEGYGYTF. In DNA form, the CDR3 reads TGTGCCAGCAGACCCGGGCTGGAGGGCTATGGCTACACCTTC.